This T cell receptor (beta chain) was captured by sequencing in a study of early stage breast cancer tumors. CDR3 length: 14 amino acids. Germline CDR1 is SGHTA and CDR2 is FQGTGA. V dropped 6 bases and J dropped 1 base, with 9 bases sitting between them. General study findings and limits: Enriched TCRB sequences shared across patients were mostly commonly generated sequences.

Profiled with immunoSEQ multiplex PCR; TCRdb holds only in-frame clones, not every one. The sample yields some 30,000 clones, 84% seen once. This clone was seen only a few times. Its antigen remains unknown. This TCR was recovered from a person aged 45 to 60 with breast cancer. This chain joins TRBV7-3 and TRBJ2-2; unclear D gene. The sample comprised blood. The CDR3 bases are TGTGCCAGCAGAAAGGGCAGGAACACCGGGGAGCTGTTTTTT. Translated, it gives CASRKGRNTGELFF.